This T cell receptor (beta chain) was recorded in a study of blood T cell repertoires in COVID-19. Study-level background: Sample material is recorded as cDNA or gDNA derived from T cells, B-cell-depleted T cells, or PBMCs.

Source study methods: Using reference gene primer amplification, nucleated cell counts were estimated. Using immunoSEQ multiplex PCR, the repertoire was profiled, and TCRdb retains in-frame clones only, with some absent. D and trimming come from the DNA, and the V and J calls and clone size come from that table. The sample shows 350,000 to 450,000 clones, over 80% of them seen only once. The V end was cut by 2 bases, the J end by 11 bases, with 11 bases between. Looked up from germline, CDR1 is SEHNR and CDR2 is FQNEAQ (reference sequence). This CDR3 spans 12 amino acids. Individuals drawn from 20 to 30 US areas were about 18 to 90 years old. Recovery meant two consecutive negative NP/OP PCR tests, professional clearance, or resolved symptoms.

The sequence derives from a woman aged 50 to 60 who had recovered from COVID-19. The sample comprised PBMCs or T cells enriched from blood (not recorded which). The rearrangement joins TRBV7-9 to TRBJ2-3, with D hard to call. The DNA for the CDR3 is TGTGCCAGCAGCTTAAACAACATTGAGCAGTATTTT. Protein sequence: CASSLNNIEQYF.